This T cell receptor (beta chain) was profiled in a study of T-cell memory formation after mild COVID-19. Study-level information: TCR clusters were largely donor specific.

This clonotype was detected only a few times. Its matching antigen is unknown. Researchers used 5'RACE with constant-segment primers to make TCR alpha and TCR beta cDNA libraries that carry sample barcodes and UMIs. TCRdb re-called the 5' RACE reads through MiXCR, storing one row per CDR3 protein. This table holds about 240,000 distinct CDR3 sequences, over 8.5% found once. General study points: The study found contracting CD4+ clones mainly in CM and EM and contracting CD8+ clones in EMRA. Clones shrinking between day 15 and 85 showed a balanced CD4/CD8 split, and those that grew later tilted toward CD4+.

CDR3 length: 12 residues. The germline V gene has CDR1 MNHEY and CDR2 SVGEGT. V was pared by 7 bases and J by 4 bases, with 10 bases between. The sequencing sample was made of PBMCs or a T cell subset sorted from them (not recorded which). The receptor's source is a man aged 18 to 30 who had mild COVID-19 (a few samples of this study predate the infection). Cell type and time point are not known. The chain links TRBV6-2 or TRBV6-3 to TRBJ1-1; D is possibly TRBD1 (5 bases). CDR3 sequence reads: CASTTGGTEAFF. The CDR3 DNA reads as TGTGCCAGCACTACGGGGGGCACTGAAGCTTTCTTT.